Listed below are T cell receptor beta chains from one sample, sequenced in a study of cytomegalovirus exposure and HLA in healthy donors. Clones were read by immunoSEQ multiplex PCR, and TCRdb kept only the in-frame ones, dropping some. Among under 130,000 clones listed, 83% were seen once. Sequenced: PBMCs. The receptor set was obtained from a man aged 18 to 29 in good health and CMV-seronegative. The CDR3 runs from the conserved cysteine through the conserved F or W.

v_gene	len	j_gene	CDR3aa
TRBV5-1	17	TRBJ1-3	CASTVAETGVSGNTIYF
TRBV5-5	16	TRBJ2-1	CASSLDPGRHDNEQFF
TRBV28	21	TRBJ2-7	CASSPAGPGGTGGPSWNEQYF
TRBV5-4	14	TRBJ2-7	CASSSTRGSYEQYF
TRBV5-8	12	TRBJ1-3	CASSFESNTIYF
TRBV19	14	TRBJ2-7	CASSSRDRAYEQYF
TRBV6-4	15	TRBJ1-4	CASSLDRGKGEKLFF
TRBV25-1	14	TRBJ1-1	CASSELRGNTEAFF
TRBV27	16	TRBJ2-7	CASSFITSPHSYEQYF
TRBV4-3	14	TRBJ2-1	CASSQEDSYNEQFF
TRBV29-1	12	TRBJ1-1	CSVRTLNTEAFF
TRBV7-6	16	TRBJ1-2	CASSLNGGTGGYGYTF
TRBV6-1	14	TRBJ1-4	CASGQGMRNEKLFF
TRBV4-3	15	TRBJ2-1	CASSLTGLARSPQFF
TRBV9	14	TRBJ1-4	CASSVGQGREKLFF
TRBV10-3	14	TRBJ1-2	CAISETVANYGYTF
TRBV9	13	TRBJ2-7	CASSVPGSYEQYF
TRBV6-1	13	TRBJ1-1	CASSAGQGAEAFF
TRBV5-4	13	TRBJ2-5	CATTAGSAETQYF
TRBV9	13	TRBJ2-1	CASSVGQDNEQFF
TRBV19	16	TRBJ2-4	CASSSSGRLAKNIQYF
TRBV6-1	16	TRBJ2-7	CASSEMLGGTGYEQYF
TRBV6-5	14	TRBJ1-1	CASSYAGGNTEAFF
TRBV11-2	12	TRBJ1-1	CASSLEQPKAFF
TRBV28	17	TRBJ2-4	CASSFPLSGRGQNIQYF
TRBV4-3	13	TRBJ2-7	CASSQGGSYEQYF
TRBV5-4	14	TRBJ2-7	CASSLPSGNYEQYF
TRBV5-4	15	TRBJ2-6	CASSVDGAGANVLTF
TRBV7-6	15	TRBJ2-1	CASSLGTASYNEQFF
TRBV5-1	16	TRBJ1-1	CASSLGLLTGGPEAFF
TRBV2	16	TRBJ2-5	CASSRMSSRAGETQYF